These 5 T cell receptor beta chains came from one sample sequenced in a study of T cells in Graves' hyperthyroidism and ophthalmopathy (dated by TCRdb to between 2018 and 2021). Libraries were constructed by multiplex PCR. Sequencing instrument: Illumina HiSeq 2000. TCR beta CDR3 regions were amplified from RNA transcripts. A first-round RT-PCR of the TCR CDR3 used the HTBI primer set with the Qiagen OneStep RT-PCR kit. Through fastp at Q25 and MiXCR, TCRdb rebuilt clones from the public reads, retaining in-frame beta chains. Records with the same CDR3 protein are collapsed into one entry carrying the most frequent genes and DNA. The sample profile shows hundreds of thousands of distinct CDR3 sequences; more than 20% of them were found once. The top ten constitute approximately 30% of the sample. Sequenced material: blood. These receptors were taken from a man aged 25 to 40 with Graves' ophthalmopathy.

This clonotype was found many times. The chain has TRBV10-3 and TRBJ2-7; D uncertain. Trimming cost V 3 bases and J 0 bases, with 3 bases left between them. Germline V gene data show CDR1 as ENHRY and CDR2 as SYGVKD. This CDR3 contains 12 residues. The CDR3 protein is CAISDSSYEQYF. The CDR3 nucleotides read TGTGCCATCAGTGATAGCTCCTACGAGCAGTACTTC.

The chain has TRBV5-5 and TRBJ2-1, with D hard to call. Germline CDR1 SGHKS, CDR2 YYEKEE (reference sequence). The CDR3 totals 16 residues. V was trimmed by 1 base and J by 2 bases, leaving 13 bases between them. The CDR3 spells CASSLFLGSAYNEQFF. The CDR3 nucleotides read TGTGCCAGCAGCTTGTTCCTGGGCTCCGCCTACAATGAGCAGTTCTTC.

This clonotype showed up many times. The gene calls are TRBV28 and TRBJ1-2; D is perhaps TRBD1 (6 bases). Germline lookup yields CDR1 MDHEN and CDR2 SYDVKM. CDR3 size: 16 residues. Trimming removed 2 bases at V and 8 bases at J, with 21 bases between. The CDR3 reads CASSLTGASGRAGYTF. Here the CDR3 DNA reads TGTGCCAGCAGTTTAACGGGGGCTAGTGGCCGAGCGGGCTACACCTTC.

The chain employs TRBV29-1 and TRBJ1-1; TRBD1 is a possible D gene (5 bases). V was clipped by 3 bases and J by 3 bases, with 14 bases between them. The CDR3 contains 14 residues. Germline V gene data show CDR1 as SQVTM and CDR2 as ANQGSEA. The CDR3 DNA sequence: TGCAGCGTTGATGGTGCAGGGTTGTACACTGAAGCTTTCTTT. It specifies CSVDGAGLYTEAFF.

This clonotype was picked up many times. The chain employs TRBV6-1 and TRBJ1-5, with 8 positions matching TRBD1. Germline CDR1 MNHNS, CDR2 SASEGT. V trimming: 5 bases; J trimming: 4 bases; junction bases outside the gene matches: 4. The CDR3 sequence is 14 residues long. The CDR3 DNA sequence: TGTGCCAGCAGTTCGCAGGGGGCAAATCAGCCCCAGCATTTT. Encoded protein: CASSSQGANQPQHF.